This T cell receptor (beta chain) was observed in a study of CD8 T cells in Susac syndrome. The RNA, 0.5 to 1 ug, was put through reverse transcription using random hexamers. With immunoSEQ multiplex PCR, TCR beta CDR3 was amplified across 54 Vbeta and 13 Jbeta. TCRdb called the immunoSEQ multiplex PCR reads again in MiXCR, with one record for every CDR3 protein. The sample includes some 120,000 distinct CDR3 sequences, around 90% of them seen just once. From blood CD8+ and CD4+ T cells, TCR beta sequences were generated. The CDR3 loop spans 14 amino acids. The V gene's germline CDR1 is LGHNA and CDR2 YSLEER. Deletions cut 0 bases from V and 5 bases from J, with 11 bases between.

The sample taken for sequencing was CD4+ T cells from PBMCs. The TCR sequence derives from a human donor in good health. The gene calls are TRBV4-3 and TRBJ2-7; D is possibly TRBD1 (5 bases). DNA for the CDR3: TGCGCCAGCAGCCAAGATTCAGGGTATAACGAGCAGTACTTC. Translation gives CASSQDSGYNEQYF.